The 22 T cell receptor beta chains reported below all come from one sample, sequenced in a study of CD8 T cells in Susac syndrome. RNA, at about 0.45 to 1 ug, was reverse transcribed with random hexamers. A single record per CDR3 protein comes from TCRdb applying MiXCR to the immunoSEQ multiplex PCR reads. The data hold 95,000 to 150,000 distinct CDR3 sequences, with just under 95% observed a single time. The material sequenced was CD8+ T cells from PBMCs. These TCRs come from a human donor with Susac syndrome.

This sequence joins TRBV30 and TRBJ2-1; TRBD1 agrees at 10 bases. The trim removed 5 bases at V and 6 bases at J, leaving 7 bases unmatched. Looked up from germline, CDR1 is GTSNPN and CDR2 is SVGIG (reference sequence). CDR3 size: 14 residues. This CDR3 is CAWGTGTGANEQFF. CDR3 coding DNA: TGTGCCTGGGGGACCGGGACAGGGGCCAATGAGCAGTTCTTC.

The gene calls are TRBV20-1 and TRBJ2-1; 9 bases are a match to TRBD1. The germline CDR1 and CDR2 sequences are DFQATT and SNEGSKA (reference sequence). Trimming cost V 6 bases and J 3 bases; bases outside gene matches: 6. The CDR3 is 14 residues long. CDR3 loop: CSAPGTGFYNEQFF. The CDR3 bases are TGCAGTGCACCTGGGACAGGGTTCTACAATGAGCAGTTCTTC.

V and J are TRBV9 and TRBJ2-5; D assignment may be TRBD1 or TRBD2 (5 bases each). CDR1 is SGDLS and CDR2 is YYNGEE in the germline V gene. Deletions cut 0 bases from V and 4 bases from J, with 13 bases between. The CDR3 is made up of 15 amino acids. The CDR3 nucleotides read TGTGCCAGCAGCGTAGGGGGGAATGTGCGAGAGACCCAGTACTTC. This codes for CASSVGGNVRETQYF.

The V and J genes are TRBV28 and TRBJ2-5, with 7 bases fitting TRBD2. The CDR3 has 17 amino acids. With V trimmed by 4 bases and J by 5 bases, 16 bases remained unmatched. CDR1 is MDHEN and CDR2 is SYDVKM in the germline V gene. The CDR3 reads CASSSHSKGLVGETQYF. The CDR3, as DNA: TGTGCCAGCAGTTCCCACAGTAAAGGACTAGTCGGTGAGACCCAGTACTTC.

This clonotype was picked up one time. The J gene is TRBJ2-7, the V gene TRBV7-2; D is uncertain. CDR1 SGHTA and CDR2 FQGNSA come from the germline V gene. With 1 base removed from V and 4 bases from J, the gap between germline ends came to 5 bases. CDR3 size: 12 residues. CDR3 coding DNA: TGTGCCAGCAGCTTAGTGGTATACGAGCAGTACTTC. Translation: CASSLVVYEQYF.

The V call is TRBV4-3, the J call TRBJ2-5, with a weak D call TRBD2 (6 bases). V was clipped by 0 bases and J by 2 bases, with 10 bases between them. CDR1 is LGHNA, CDR2 YSLEER, per germline. The CDR3 is 15 residues long. CDR3 nucleotide sequence: TGCGCCAGCAGCCAAGACCCGGGAGAACAAGAGACCCAGTACTTC. This translates into CASSQDPGEQETQYF.

The V call is TRBV18, the J call TRBJ1-1; no firm D call. CDR1 is KGHSH and CDR2 is LQKENI in the germline V gene. Trimming removed 4 bases from V and 7 bases from J, with 10 bases in between. The CDR3 runs 12 residues. The CDR3 DNA follows: TGTGCCAGCTCACTTGCGGGCGATGAAGCTTTCTTT. It is translated as CASSLAGDEAFF.

The chain carries TRBV7-2 and TRBJ2-3; D tentatively reads TRBD1 or TRBD2 (5 bases each). The V and J ends lost 4 bases and 2 bases respectively, with 10 bases between them. The CDR3 sequence is 14 residues long. Germline V CDR1 and CDR2: SGHTA, FQGNSA. For the CDR3, the DNA is TGTGCCAGCAGCTCCTGGGGGAACACAGATACGCAGTATTTT. Translated, it gives CASSSWGNTDTQYF.

The chain uses TRBV29-1 and TRBJ2-1; TRBD1 might be the D (6 bases). V lost 6 bases, J lost 9 bases, and 12 bases lay in between. This CDR3 has 11 residues. Per germline, CDR1 SQVTM and CDR2 ANQGSEA. The CDR3 nucleotides read TGCAGCGTCGGCACAGGGTTTGAGCAGTTCTTC. This sequence encodes CSVGTGFEQFF.

V gene TRBV9 combines with J gene TRBJ2-1; 13 positions agree with TRBD2. CDR1 SGDLS and CDR2 YYNGEE come from the germline V gene. With 3 bases clipped from V and 4 bases from J, the junction kept 7 bases outside the gene matches. The CDR3 contains 17 residues. CDR3 region: CASSGSGTSGEYNEQFF. DNA for the CDR3: TGTGCCAGCAGCGGTTCCGGGACTAGCGGGGAATACAATGAGCAGTTCTTC.

V usage is TRBV7-9 and J usage is TRBJ2-3; 7 bases agree with TRBD1. Germline loops: CDR1 SEHNR, CDR2 FQNEAQ (reference sequence). V trimming: 5 bases; J trimming: 2 bases; junction bases outside the gene matches: 7. The CDR3 contains 15 residues. The CDR3 DNA follows: TGTGCCAGCAGCCGAGACAGGGCTTCCACAGATACGCAGTATTTT. The encoded protein is CASSRDRASTDTQYF.

V usage is TRBV7-9 and J usage is TRBJ2-1; 7 bases are a match to TRBD1. The V and J ends lost 3 bases and 3 bases, in that order; junction bases with no gene match: 5. CDR1 is SEHNR, CDR2 FQNEAQ, per germline (reference sequence). This CDR3 comprises 15 residues. In DNA form, the CDR3 reads TGTGCCAGCAGCTTCCTGCAGGGGGACTACAATGAGCAGTTCTTC. It is translated as CASSFLQGDYNEQFF.

V gene TRBV4-2 combines with J gene TRBJ2-3; D gene uncertain. Germline V gene sequence: CDR1 LGHNA, CDR2 YNFKEQ. V dropped 1 base and J dropped 10 bases, with 15 bases sitting between them. This CDR3 has 14 amino acids. The CDR3 protein is CASSQGADLRSQYF. As DNA, the CDR3 is TGTGCCAGCAGCCAAGGCGCAGACCTTCGATCGCAGTATTTT.

The chain uses TRBV7-9 and TRBJ2-2; perhaps TRBD1 as D (5 bases). Trimming stripped 4 bases from V and 1 base from J, with 16 bases between. The CDR3 runs 17 residues. The germline V gene encodes CDR1 SEHNR and CDR2 FQNEAQ (reference sequence). The DNA of the CDR3 is TGTGCCAGCAGCTCCCGACAGATCGATCAGAACACCGGGGAGCTGTTTTTT. This encodes CASSSRQIDQNTGELFF.

The rearrangement joins TRBV12-3 or TRBV12-4 to TRBJ2-7, with 8 nucleotides matching TRBD1. Trimming removed 4 bases from V and 4 bases from J; junction bases left unmatched: 6. The CDR3 totals 14 residues. DNA for the CDR3: TGTGCCAGCAGTTCTGGGACAGGACGATACGAGCAGTACTTC. The encoded protein is CASSSGTGRYEQYF.

The J gene is TRBJ2-7, the V gene TRBV4-3; D unclear. This CDR3 contains 14 residues. CDR1 and CDR2 from the germline V gene are LGHNA and YSLEER. Trimming shortened V by 6 bases and J by 0 bases, and 12 bases separated the two germline ends. As DNA, the CDR3 is TGCGCCAGCAGTAGTACCAGAAGCTCCTACGAGCAGTACTTC. Translation: CASSSTRSSYEQYF.

The J gene is TRBJ2-7, the V gene TRBV6-2 or TRBV6-3; possible D gene TRBD2, 7 bases. The CDR3 consists of 13 residues. Per germline, CDR1 MNHEY and CDR2 SVGEGT. V was shortened by 7 bases and J by 5 bases, with 15 bases between the two germline ends. This CDR3 reads CASTGGRVDEQYF. CDR3 bases: TGTGCCAGCACGGGGGGCAGGGTGGACGAGCAGTACTTC.

V gene TRBV27 combines with J gene TRBJ1-6; tentative D call: TRBD1 (5 bases). From germline, CDR1 is MNHEY and CDR2 SMNVEV (reference sequence). This CDR3 region has 19 residues. Trimming took off 6 bases at V and 8 bases at J, with 29 bases between the two ends. In DNA, the CDR3 is TGTGCCAGCAGCCCTGAGGGGACCCGAAACCGCCTACCCTATTCACCCCTCCACTTT. This codes for CASSPEGTRNRLPYSPLHF.

The chain recombines TRBV13 with TRBJ2-7; TRBD2 matches at 12 bases. The CDR3 is 16 amino acids. The germline gives CDR1 PRHDT, CDR2 FYEKMQ (reference sequence). V was pared by 5 bases and J by 2 bases, with 7 bases of the junction left unmatched. CDR3 in amino acids: CASSARLAGAPYEQYF. CDR3 bases: TGTGCCAGCAGCGCCAGACTAGCGGGGGCTCCCTACGAGCAGTACTTC.

The V gene is TRBV12-3 or TRBV12-4, the J gene TRBJ1-1, with 7 positions matching TRBD1. Trimming removed 5 bases from V and 6 bases from J; junction bases left unmatched: 3. The CDR3 runs to 12 residues. The CDR3 DNA sequence: TGTGCCAGCAGTCTGACAGGGCCTGAAGCTTTCTTT. The encoded protein is CASSLTGPEAFF.

This rearrangement joins TRBV7-2 to TRBJ2-4; unclear D gene. The germline V and J ends were trimmed by 1 base and 6 bases, with 7 bases remaining between them. The V gene's germline CDR1 is SGHTA and CDR2 FQGNSA. This CDR3 spans 13 amino acids. The CDR3 sequence: CASSLGRPNIQYF. CDR3 bases: TGTGCCAGCAGCTTAGGTCGACCAAACATTCAGTACTTC. Full variable domain (outside the CDR3, taken from reference TRBV7-2 and TRBJ2-4): GAGVSQSPSNKVTEKGKDVELRCDPISGHTALYWYRQSLGQGLEFLIYFQGNSAPDKSGLPSDRFSAERTGGSVSTLTIQRTQQEDSAVYLCASSLGRPNIQYFGAGTRLSVL.

The rearrangement uses TRBV4-1 and TRBJ2-7; 7 bases line up with TRBD1. The CDR3 has 13 residues. Germline V gene lookup returns CDR1 MGHRA and CDR2 YSYEKL. Losses at the gene ends were 5 bases for V and 5 bases for J; bases not matched to a gene: 6. The CDR3 coding sequence is TGCGCCAGCAGCGAAGGGACAGCAAACGAGCAGTACTTC. Protein product: CASSEGTANEQYF.